Listed here is a single TCR beta chain. The antigen remains undetermined. Triplicate sorting captured roughly 310,000 cells each from every CD8+ T cell subset. CD45RO-CCR7+CD27+CD95- characterized naive CD8+ T cells. The data originate from a study of CXCR3-negative and CXCR3-positive naive CD8 T cells. General observations from the study: Both naive subsets showed comparably high diversity, and memory CD8+ cells showed much lower diversity. Naive subsets had comparable surface CD5; TCR strength was inferred from TRB CDR3 properties. More hydrophobic TRB CDR3s occurred in CXCR3-positive than in CXCR3-negative naive cells.

The germline gives CDR1 ENHRY, CDR2 SYGVKD. The CDR3 is 13 amino acids. Preparation of TRB cDNA libraries relied on 5' RACE carrying UMI labels. With the 5' RACE reads reprocessed, TCRdb shows one record per CDR3 protein and no DNA. The listing contains roughly 6,900 distinct CDR3 sequences. The chain carries TRBV10-3 and TRBJ1-2. The clonotype was recovered from a human donor in good health. Some clones in this sample may be carry-over from other donors' samples. The sequenced sample consisted of naive CXCR3+ CD8+ T cells from blood. Stated subset: CD45RO-CCR7+CD27+CD95- naive CD8+ T cells expressing CXCR3 (TNR3+). The CDR3 sequence is CAISETANYGYTF.